The source of this TCR beta chain is a study of blood T cells in healthy people across ages. Study context: Every two T cells gave about one barcoded beta molecule via template switching.

Primed by a sample-barcoded 5' primer and a J-beta primer mix, a second PCR proceeded for 7 to 11 cycles. TCRdb analysed the 5' RACE reads with MiXCR anew, one entry per CDR3 protein. The sample holds about 1,500,000 distinct CDR3 sequences, around 39% seen once. V was clipped by 5 bases and J by 5 bases; unmatched bases: 8. The CDR3 extends over 14 amino acids. Germline V gene sequence: CDR1 MNHEY, CDR2 SMNVEV (reference sequence). A remark on this clonotype: Antigen unknown.

Notes on the study in general: Observed TCR beta diversity per million T cells went down as age went up. This fall followed a roughly linear course with age.

Isolation of PBMCs gave at least 6 million cells per sample. Material: blood. The V call is TRBV27, the J call TRBJ1-2; 7 bases match TRBD1. The sequence derives from a woman under 30 in good health. CDR3 coding DNA: TGTGCCAGCAGTCCGGGACAGTTGTATTATGGCTACACCTTC. It yields the protein CASSPGQLYYGYTF.